This T cell receptor beta chain was obtained from a study of T cell clones after liver transplantation. Study details: Three of the eight recipients were HCV-positive; the rest had non-autoimmune, non-viral transplant indications.

Germline V gene data show CDR1 as WSHSY and CDR2 as SAAADI. CDR3 length equals 13 residues. Deletions cut 2 bases from V and 4 bases from J, with 7 bases between. Sequencing was performed with immunoSEQ multiplex PCR; in TCRdb, only in-frame clones are kept and a portion is missing. The sample records roughly 55,000 clones, 70% to 85% being singletons. J is TRBJ2-3 and V is TRBV10-2, with D perhaps matching TRBD1 or TRBD2 (5 bases each). Sample: CD4+ T cells from blood, taken before liver transplant. The sequence derives from a human donor who received a liver transplant. DNA for the CDR3: TGCGCCAGCAGTGAGCTGGGGGCAGATACGCAGTATTTT. Its protein product is CASSELGADTQYF.